This TCR beta chain was documented in a study of blood T cell repertoires in COVID-19. In the study overall: The study drew acute and convalescent COVID-19 samples from the United States, Italy and Spain. In each case, the material was cDNA or gDNA derived from T cells, B-cell-depleted T cells, or PBMCs.

CDR1 is ENHRY, CDR2 SYGVKD, per germline. With V trimmed by 8 bases and J by 0 bases, 20 bases remained unmatched. The CDR3 extends over 19 amino acids. In the authors' workflow: Estimation of nucleated cell counts was performed using reference gene primer amplification. TCRdb's copy holds only in-frame clones and misses some; the assay was immunoSEQ multiplex PCR. Clone size and V and J calls were adopted from that table, with D and trimming inferred from the DNA. The data contain about 280,000 clones, 65% to 90% of them seen just once; the ten biggest clones take up roughly 14%. A single count supports this clone.

Sequencing input: peripheral blood. The receptor was isolated from a human donor in a cohort sampled during active COVID-19. The chain has TRBV10-3 and TRBJ2-7, with 9 nucleotides matching TRBD2. The CDR3 sequence: CAISPRGVAGVGSSYEQYF. As DNA, the CDR3 is TGTGCCATCTCGCCCAGGGGGGTAGCGGGAGTCGGGAGCTCCTACGAGCAGTACTTC.